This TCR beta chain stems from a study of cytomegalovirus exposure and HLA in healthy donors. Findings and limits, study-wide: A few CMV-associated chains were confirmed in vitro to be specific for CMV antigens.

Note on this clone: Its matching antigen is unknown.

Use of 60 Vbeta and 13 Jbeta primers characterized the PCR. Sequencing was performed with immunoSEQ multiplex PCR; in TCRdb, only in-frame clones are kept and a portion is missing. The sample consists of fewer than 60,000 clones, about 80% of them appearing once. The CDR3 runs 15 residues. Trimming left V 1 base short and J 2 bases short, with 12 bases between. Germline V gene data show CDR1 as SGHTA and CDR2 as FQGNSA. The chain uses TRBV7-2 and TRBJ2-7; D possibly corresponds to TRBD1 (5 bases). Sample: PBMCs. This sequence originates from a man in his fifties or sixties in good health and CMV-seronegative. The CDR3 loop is CASSLEGVPPYEQYF. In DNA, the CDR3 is TGTGCCAGCAGCTTAGAAGGGGTCCCCCCCTACGAGCAGTACTTC.